The 30 T cell receptor beta chains given below trace back to one sample, sequenced in a study of T cell responses to AZD1222 COVID-19 vaccine. Profiling relied on immunoSEQ multiplex PCR, and the TCRdb table lists in-frame clones only, not all of them. The table lists around 110,000 clones, roughly 84% of them singletons. The material sequenced was peripheral blood, taken on day 0 of AZD1222 vaccination. These receptors were obtained from an adult in good health.

The chain combines TRBV6-5 with TRBJ2-7, with D possibly being TRBD1 or TRBD2 (6 bases each). Trimming took 3 bases from V and 2 from J, leaving 11 bases between them. Germline assignment: CDR1 MNHEY and CDR2 SVGAGI. The CDR3 spans 14 residues. The chain's CDR3 is CASSYFRGAYEQYF. CDR3 nucleotides: TGTGCCAGCAGTTATTTTAGGGGGGCCTACGAGCAGTACTTC.

The chain uses TRBV28 and TRBJ1-2, with D uncertain. Germline V CDR1 and CDR2: MDHEN, SYDVKM. This CDR3 comprises 10 residues. V was cut by 7 bases and J by 3 bases, with 3 bases left in between. CDR3 region: CASNYYGYTF. CDR3 coding DNA: TGTGCCAGCAATTACTATGGCTACACCTTC.

This chain links TRBV7-8 with TRBJ2-1; unclear D gene. Germline CDR1 and CDR2: SGHVS and FQNEAQ. The CDR3 sequence is 15 residues long. V was trimmed by 7 bases and J by 5 bases, leaving 18 bases between them. The CDR3 nucleotides read TGTGCCAGCACCATCCACCGGTCTTGGGACAATGAGCAGTTCTTC. Its translation is CASTIHRSWDNEQFF.

The genes are TRBV29-1 and TRBJ1-1; no reliable D call. Between the trimmed V and J ends, which lost 6 bases and 5 bases, there was a span of 10 bases. The CDR3 loop spans 11 amino acids. CDR1 SQVTM and CDR2 ANQGSEA come from the germline V gene. The CDR3 sequence is CSVSGQTEAFF. The DNA of the CDR3 is TGCAGCGTCTCTGGGCAGACTGAAGCTTTCTTT.

The CDR3 reads CASSFGRNVGAFF. The CDR3 DNA is TGTGCCAGCAGCTTCGGGAGAAATGTCGGAGCTTTCTTT. This chain uses TRBV7-3 with TRBJ1-1, with D hard to call. The germline V gene has CDR1 SGHTA and CDR2 FQGTGA. Between the trimmed V and J ends, which lost 3 bases and 10 bases, there was a span of 15 bases. This CDR3 is 13 amino acids long.

The genes are TRBV30 and TRBJ1-4; D ambiguous. This CDR3 spans 14 amino acids. Germline CDR1 reads GTSNPN; CDR2 reads SVGIG (reference sequence). The germline V and J ends were trimmed by 2 bases and 4 bases, with 11 bases remaining between them. The CDR3 protein is CAWSKDPGNEKLFF. CDR3 in DNA: TGTGCCTGGAGTAAGGACCCGGGTAATGAAAAACTGTTTTTT.

The V call is TRBV21-1, the J call TRBJ1-2; TRBD1 is taken as the D call from the table, unchecked against the DNA. TRBV21-1 is tagged as a pseudogene. CDR3 length: 15 residues. The CDR3 sequence is CASSKVKGAAYGYTF. CDR3 coding DNA: TGTGCCAGCAGCAAAGTGAAGGGGGCGGCTTATGGCTACACCTTC.

This clone has a single count. V and J are TRBV28 and TRBJ1-5; D remains ambiguous. CDR1 is MDHEN, CDR2 SYDVKM, per germline. The V end was cut by 2 bases, the J end by 6 bases, with 17 bases between. The CDR3 covers 16 residues. CDR3 sequence: CASSLRAVRLFQPQHF. CDR3 DNA: TGTGCCAGCAGTTTAAGGGCAGTTCGCCTTTTTCAGCCCCAGCATTTT.

The V call is TRBV5-5, the J call TRBJ1-4; perhaps TRBD1 as D (6 bases). The CDR3 length is 17 residues. CDR1 and CDR2 (germline): SGHKS, YYEKEE (reference sequence). The germline V and J ends were trimmed by 4 bases and 5 bases, with 21 bases remaining between them. The CDR3: CASSLPILDSLNEKLFF. DNA for the CDR3: TGTGCCAGCAGCCTACCTATACTGGACAGCTTGAATGAAAAACTGTTTTTT.

This clone occurred once. The chain couples TRBV24-1 to TRBJ1-5; 7 positions agree with TRBD1. The CDR3 spans 12 residues. Looked up from germline, CDR1 is KGHDR and CDR2 is SFDVKD. With 12 bases clipped from V and 7 bases from J, the junction kept 8 bases outside the gene matches. The CDR3 here is CAADRVWQPQHF. The CDR3 bases are TGTGCCGCAGACAGGGTCTGGCAGCCCCAGCATTTT.

The chain links TRBV6-5 to TRBJ1-1, with a possible D match to TRBD1 (6 bases). The CDR3 spans 14 residues. Germline CDR1 is MNHEY and CDR2 is SVGAGI. V lost 7 bases, J lost 1 base, and 13 bases lay in between. The CDR3 coding sequence is TGTGCCAGCAACGCACAGGGCAGGAACACTGAAGCTTTCTTT. As protein: CASNAQGRNTEAFF.

V gene TRBV12-3 or TRBV12-4 combines with J gene TRBJ2-5; D is unclear. CDR3 size: 13 residues. Trimming removed 1 base from V and 2 bases from J, with 5 bases in between. DNA of the CDR3: TGTGCCAGCAGTTTAGGGCGGCAAGAGACCCAGTACTTC. Encoded protein: CASSLGRQETQYF.

This clone has a single count. This chain joins TRBV4-1 and TRBJ1-5; TRBD1 might be the D (6 bases). The CDR3 loop spans 15 amino acids. V gave up 4 bases and J gave up 4 bases, with 14 bases separating them. Germline V gives CDR1 MGHRA, CDR2 YSYEKL. The CDR3 reads CASSRTSGENQPQHF. The DNA of the CDR3 is TGCGCCAGCAGCCGAACCTCAGGGGAGAATCAGCCCCAGCATTTT.

The chain couples TRBV10-3 to TRBJ1-6; 7 nucleotides align to TRBD1. CDR1 is ENHRY and CDR2 is SYGVKD in the germline V gene. The V and J ends lost 7 bases and 6 bases, in that order; junction bases with no gene match: 6. This CDR3 region has 14 residues. The CDR3 here is CAITEGTANSPLHF. In DNA form, the CDR3 reads TGTGCCATCACCGAGGGGACAGCTAATTCACCCCTCCACTTT.

The chain carries TRBV29-1 and TRBJ2-7, with TRBD1 matching over 8 bases. CDR1 is SQVTM and CDR2 is ANQGSEA in the germline V gene. The CDR3 covers 13 residues. V dropped 2 bases and J dropped 4; count of bases not matched to a gene: 4. The CDR3 coding sequence is TGCAGCGTTGAAAGTCGACAGGGGTACGAGCAGTACTTC. It specifies CSVESRQGYEQYF.

The rearrangement links TRBV6-2 or TRBV6-3 to TRBJ2-1, with D possibly matching TRBD2 (7 bases). Between the trimmed V and J ends, which lost 2 bases and 5 bases, there was a span of 16 bases. The CDR3 contains 16 residues. The germline V gene encodes CDR1 MNHEY and CDR2 SVGEGT. The CDR3 sequence is CASSYGGAASDNEQFF. CDR3 bases: TGTGCCAGCAGTTACGGGGGGGCCGCTAGCGACAATGAGCAGTTCTTC.

The V call is TRBV11-1, the J call TRBJ2-3, with D hard to call. Trimming left V 1 base short and J 0 bases short, with 8 bases between. Germline loops: CDR1 SGHAT, CDR2 FQDESV (reference sequence). CDR3 length equals 15 residues. The CDR3 spells CASSLDGGSTDTQYF. The CDR3 DNA is TGTGCCAGCAGCTTAGACGGCGGCAGCACAGATACGCAGTATTTT. The full variable domain, rest sourced from reference TRBV11-1 and TRBJ2-3, is EAEVAQSPRYKITEKSQAVAFWCDPISGHATLYWYRQILGQGPELLVQFQDESVVDDSQLPKDRFSAERLKGVDSTLKIQPAELGDSAMYLCASSLDGGSTDTQYFGPGTRLTVL.

The chain carries TRBV29-1 and TRBJ1-2; tentatively, D is TRBD1 (5 bases). Germline V lookup: CDR1 SQVTM, CDR2 ANQGSEA. The length of the CDR3 is 14 residues. V was pared by 3 bases and J by 7 bases, with 18 bases between. CDR3 DNA: TGCAGCGTTGAGGTTCAGGGATCAATTCCTGGCTACACCTTC. This sequence encodes CSVEVQGSIPGYTF.

The chain carries TRBV28 and TRBJ1-5; tentatively, D is TRBD1 (5 bases). The CDR3 loop spans 15 amino acids. Trimming shortened V by 3 bases and J by 8 bases, and 17 bases separated the two germline ends. Germline CDR1 reads MDHEN; CDR2 reads SYDVKM. CDR3 DNA: TGTGCCAGCAGTTTTTTTTCAGGGCTTAGCGAGCCCCAGCATTTT. It encodes CASSFFSGLSEPQHF.

The chain combines TRBV3-1 (or the pseudogene TRBV3-2) with TRBJ2-5; 9 bases line up with TRBD2. The CDR3 is 15 amino acids. Trimming cost V 0 bases and J 9 bases; bases outside gene matches: 8. Germline-derived CDR1 and CDR2 are LGHDT and YNNKEL (reference sequence). CDR3 in DNA: TGTGCCAGCAGCCAAGATAGGCTAGCGGGAAGGGCCCAGTACTTC. Its translation is CASSQDRLAGRAQYF.

The chain is built from TRBV6-6 and TRBJ1-5; tentative D call: TRBD1 (6 bases). This CDR3 is 14 amino acids long. Germline CDR1 reads MNHNY; CDR2 reads SVGAGI (reference sequence). Trimming removed 5 bases at V and 9 bases at J, with 17 bases between. The CDR3 coding sequence is TGTGCCAGCAGTCATGGACAGAAAAATGGGCCCCAGCATTTT. It is translated as CASSHGQKNGPQHF.

V usage is TRBV28 and J usage is TRBJ1-6, with a possible D match to TRBD1 (5 bases). The germline gives CDR1 MDHEN, CDR2 SYDVKM. Trimming stripped 4 bases from V and 9 bases from J, with 10 bases between. This CDR3 spans 13 amino acids. The CDR3 spells CASSSPGISPLHF. Here the CDR3 DNA reads TGTGCCAGCAGTTCGCCAGGGATTTCACCCCTCCACTTT.

V and J are TRBV20-1 and TRBJ2-3; D is unclear. The CDR3 runs 9 residues. CDR1 and CDR2 from the germline V gene are DFQATT and SNEGSKA (reference sequence). Trimming stripped 6 bases from V and 6 bases from J, with 4 bases between. DNA of the CDR3: TGCAGTGCCTCTGATACGCAGTATTTT. As protein: CSASDTQYF.

The chain combines TRBV10-3 with TRBJ1-3; D is ambiguous. The germline CDR1 and CDR2 sequences are ENHRY and SYGVKD. The CDR3 spans 15 residues. Trimming removed 2 bases at V and 0 bases at J, with 8 bases between. CDR3 in amino acids: CAISEGPRSGNTIYF. The CDR3 DNA sequence: TGTGCCATCAGTGAGGGCCCCCGCTCTGGAAACACCATATATTTT.

The chain recombines TRBV7-3 with TRBJ2-1, with a tentative D call TRBD1 (6 bases). The CDR3 loop spans 15 amino acids. Per the germline V gene, CDR1 is SGHTA and CDR2 is FQGTGA. V dropped 3 bases and J dropped 4 bases, with 13 bases sitting between them. The CDR3 loop reads CASSFRGEKYNEQFF. In DNA form, the CDR3 reads TGTGCCAGCAGCTTCAGGGGCGAGAAATACAATGAGCAGTTCTTC. Filled out from reference TRBV7-3 and TRBJ2-1, the complete variable domain reads GAGVSQTPSNKVTEKGKYVELRCDPISGHTALYWYRQSLGQGPEFLIYFQGTGAADDSGLPNDRFFAVRPEGSVSTLKIQRTERGDSAVYLCASSFRGEKYNEQFFGPGTRLTVL.

This clone has only one observation. This sequence joins TRBV5-5 and TRBJ2-1, with D tentatively TRBD2 (6 bases). CDR3 length: 15 residues. The germline V gene encodes CDR1 SGHKS and CDR2 YYEKEE (reference sequence). Trimming removed 0 bases at V and 2 bases at J, with 9 bases between. The CDR3 protein is CASSLGGGAYNEQFF. CDR3 DNA sequence: TGTGCCAGCAGCTTGGGGGGCGGGGCCTACAATGAGCAGTTCTTC.

The genes are TRBV4-1 and TRBJ1-2; a weak D match, TRBD1 (6 bases). V was shortened by 1 base and J by 7 bases, with 16 bases between the two germline ends. Germline CDR1 is MGHRA and CDR2 is YSYEKL. The length of the CDR3 is 15 residues. The CDR3 sequence: CASSQGGAGATGYTF. In nucleotides, the CDR3 is TGCGCCAGCAGCCAAGGCGGGGCGGGGGCTACTGGCTACACCTTC.

The rearrangement uses TRBV5-6 and TRBJ1-5; D may be TRBD1 (5 bases). The CDR3 extends over 14 amino acids. Trimming took off 6 bases at V and 2 bases at J, with 12 bases between the two ends. Germline V CDR1 and CDR2: SGHDT, YYEEEE. DNA for the CDR3: TGTGCCAGCATGGCGGGGGTGGGCAATCAGCCCCAGCATTTT. Translation: CASMAGVGNQPQHF.

The genes are TRBV5-1 and TRBJ2-3, with 10 bases identical to TRBD2. Losses at the gene ends were 4 bases for V and 6 bases for J; bases not matched to a gene: 11. CDR1 is SGHRS, CDR2 YFSETQ, per germline. The CDR3 sequence is 16 residues long. CDR3 DNA: TGCGCCAGCAGCCCCATAGAAGCGGGGGGGCCGGATACGCAGTATTTT. Translated: CASSPIEAGGPDTQYF. Drawing the rest from reference TRBV5-1 and TRBJ2-3, the complete variable domain is KAGVTQTPRYLIKTRGQQVTLSCSPISGHRSVSWYQQTPGQGLQFLFEYFSETQRNKGNFPGRFSGRQFSNSRSEMNVSTLELGDSALYLCASSPIEAGGPDTQYFGPGTRLTVL.

The CDR3 loop is CASSYNPEAGELFF. The CDR3, as DNA: TGTGCCAGCAGCTATAACCCGGAGGCCGGGGAGCTGTTTTTT. J is TRBJ2-2 and V is TRBV7-9, with D maybe TRBD2 (5 bases). The length of the CDR3 is 14 residues. Germline CDR1 SEHNR, CDR2 FQNEAQ (reference sequence). Trimming took 4 bases from V and 6 from J, leaving 12 bases between them.